This TCR beta chain was identified during a study of human T cells and chemical hapten exposure. Overall study context: Mostly female, the patients presented with alopecia areata, totalis or universalis.

Described time point: pre-sensitization, week 0. Treatment denoted: therapeutic diphenylcyclopropenone sensitization with weekly scalp DPC. To note about this clonotype: The target antigen is unknown.

Study-level findings and limits: Versus controls, significantly more large CDR3 similarity clusters arose from expanded TCRs.

MiXCR, run by TCRdb on the RACE reads, gives a single entry per CDR3 protein. Of a few hundred thousand distinct CDR3 sequences in the sample, about 9% were seen once. The CDR3 is made up of 14 amino acids. V gave up 3 bases and J gave up 2 bases; unmatched junction bases: 4. Germline V lookup: CDR1 SNHLY, CDR2 FYNNEI. The clonotype originates from a woman between 40 and 55 years old with alopecia areata. Some clones in this sample may be carry-over from other donors' samples. The chain joins TRBV2 to TRBJ2-7; 7 nucleotides align to TRBD2. Sample: whole blood, taken in connection with sensitization to the hapten diphenylcyclopropenone (DPC). The CDR3 DNA sequence: TGTGCCAGCAGTGACCAGCGGGAAACCTACGAGCAGTACTTC. Translating it yields CASSDQRETYEQYF.